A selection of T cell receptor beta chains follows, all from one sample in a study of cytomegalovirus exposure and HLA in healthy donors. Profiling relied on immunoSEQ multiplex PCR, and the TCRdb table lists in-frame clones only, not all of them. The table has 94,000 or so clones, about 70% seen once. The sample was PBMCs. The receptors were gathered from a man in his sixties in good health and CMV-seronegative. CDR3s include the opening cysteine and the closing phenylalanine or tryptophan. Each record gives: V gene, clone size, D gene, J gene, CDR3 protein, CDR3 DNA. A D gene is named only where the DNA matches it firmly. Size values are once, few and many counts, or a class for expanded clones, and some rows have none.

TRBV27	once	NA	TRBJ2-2	CASARDGNTGELFF	TGTGCCAGCGCGCGGGACGGAAACACCGGGGAGCTGTTTTTT
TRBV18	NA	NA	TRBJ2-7	CASSAATSYEQYF	TGTGCCAGCTCAGCTGCTACTTCCTACGAGCAGTACTTC
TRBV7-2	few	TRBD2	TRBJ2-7	CASRQWAGESYEQYF	TGTGCCAGCAGGCAATGGGCGGGGGAATCCTACGAGCAGTACTTC
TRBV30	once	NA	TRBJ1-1	CAWSRGTEAFF	TGTGCCTGGTCCCGGGGCACTGAAGCTTTCTTT
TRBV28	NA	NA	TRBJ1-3	CASTLGGATSGNTIYF	TGTGCCAGCACCTTGGGAGGGGCGACCTCTGGAAACACCATATATTTT
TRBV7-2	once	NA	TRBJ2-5	CASSPGETQYF	TGTGCCAGCAGCCCTGGCGAGACCCAGTACTTC
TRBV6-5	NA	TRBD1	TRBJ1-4	CASSYEQGNREKLFF	TGTGCCAGCAGTTACGAACAGGGGAATAGAGAAAAACTGTTTTTT
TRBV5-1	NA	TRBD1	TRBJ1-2	CASSLTGGETGYTF	TGCGCCAGCAGCTTGACAGGGGGCGAGACTGGCTACACCTTC
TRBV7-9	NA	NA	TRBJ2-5	CASSMKRMYQETQYF	TGTGCCAGCAGCATGAAGCGGATGTACCAAGAGACCCAGTACTTC
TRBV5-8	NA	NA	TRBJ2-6	CAPPRAGANVLTF	TGTGCCCCACCCAGGGCTGGGGCCAACGTCCTGACTTTC
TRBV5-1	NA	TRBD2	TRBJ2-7	CASSLVLADSYEQYF	TGCGCCAGCAGCTTGGTTCTAGCGGACTCCTACGAGCAGTACTTC